This T cell receptor (beta chain) comes out of a study of blood T cells in healthy people across ages. A J-beta primer mix and a sample-barcoded 5' primer were used in a second PCR of about 7 to 12 cycles. MiXCR, applied by TCRdb to the 5' RACE reads, yields one record per CDR3 protein. The sample has some 730,000 distinct CDR3 sequences, around a fifth seen once. This CDR3 has 14 amino acids. The V gene lost 6 bases and the J gene lost 1 base, with 13 bases spanning the gap. Healthy Caucasian individuals from Russia aged roughly 6 to 100 served as donors. Roughly 10 milliliters of peripheral blood were drawn from each donor. The study's findings and limits: One million T cells yielded diversity estimates that were considered underestimates. In older individuals, TCR beta diversity per million T cells was lower, falling roughly linearly with age.

With regard to this clonotype: Its matching antigen is unknown.

Source material: blood. J is TRBJ2-7 and V is TRBV12-3 or TRBV12-4; D is uncertain. The receptor was isolated from a man aged 70 or older in good health. The CDR3 is CASSRDGLSYEQYF. DNA of the CDR3: TGTGCCAGCAGCCGAGACGGCCTTTCCTACGAGCAGTACTTC.